This record concerns one T cell receptor (beta chain) sequence. The sample is drawn from a study of blood T cell repertoires in COVID-19. Study at large: Specimens from acute and convalescent COVID-19 originated in the United States, Italy and Spain. Sources were T cells, B-cell-depleted T cells, or PBMCs; the material itself was cDNA or gDNA.

In Seattle, patients joined the study during active infection and were tracked longitudinally. This CDR3 contains 15 residues. Germline values: CDR1 LGHNA, CDR2 YSLEER. V lost 0 bases, J lost 8 bases, and 16 bases lay in between. Original processing notes: Estimates of nucleated cell counts were drawn from the amplification of reference gene primers. Method: immunoSEQ multiplex PCR; TCRdb's copy keeps in-frame clones and lacks some. V and J calls and clone size come straight from that table; D and trimming were deduced from the DNA. The profile covers about 220,000 clones, with 85% appearing a single time and over 2% taken by the ten largest.

The V call is TRBV4-3, the J call TRBJ1-2; D is uncertain. The sequence came from a woman aged 70-85 years with COVID-19, enrolled during active disease. Sequenced input: peripheral blood. The CDR3 DNA sequence: TGCGCCAGCAGCCAAGATCCCAGACTCACGCAAGGCTACACCTTC. Translated: CASSQDPRLTQGYTF.